This TCR beta chain emerged from a study of post-analysis software for immune sequencing data. The wider study: As for disease course, relapsing-remitting, secondary progressive and progressive-relapsing multiple sclerosis were all included. Broader study findings: When patients were compared with controls, four or five TRBV segments were more frequent, TRBV5-6, TRBV5-1 and TRBV20-1 among them. Those with multiple sclerosis, the patient group, showed significantly lower normalized Chao1 diversity than controls. F measure grouped same-batch samples tightly together.

The V gene's germline CDR1 is SGHRS and CDR2 YFSETQ. CDR3 size: 12 residues. The ends lost 6 bases at V and 9 bases at J; junction bases unmatched: 6. Turning to this clonotype: The antigen remains unidentified.

Unique-molecular-identifier-tagged TCR beta cDNA libraries were used. T cells numbering about 0.85 to 10 million yielded cDNA molecules that totaled about 500,000. TCRdb reanalysed the PCR reads using MiXCR and keeps one entry per CDR3 protein. Of under 200,000 distinct CDR3 sequences detected, roughly 28% appear once; the ten largest clones hold 3.4%. Sample: blood. This receptor was obtained from a girl between 2 and 17 years old with multiple sclerosis. The rearrangement joins TRBV5-1 to TRBJ2-1; the match to TRBD1 covers 7 bases. The CDR3 bases are TGCGCCAGCACCAAAGGGGGCGGTGAGCAGTTCTTC. This gives the protein CASTKGGGEQFF.